This T cell receptor (beta chain) was documented in a study of regulatory T cells in long-lasting Graves disease. In building TCR beta libraries, iRepertoire HTBI primers were used together with Arm-PCR of CDR3 regions. TCRdb ran MiXCR on the multiplex PCR reads and lists one entry per CDR3 protein. Of under 700,000 distinct CDR3 sequences detected, about 15% appear once; the ten largest clones hold 20% to 25%. This clonotype came up many times. CDR3 length equals 18 residues. V lost 5 bases and J lost 6; bases outside the gene matches: 19. The germline V gene has CDR1 LNHDA and CDR2 SQIVND (reference sequence). Regarding time point: newly diagnosed GD, antithyroid drugs for less than 3 months. Generation of the TCR library employed RNA extracted from PBMCs. These data were also reused for a study on T cells in Graves' hyperthyroidism and ophthalmopathy. That study adds: Ophthalmopathy prediction by the model preceded onset by a median 6.5 months.

The source is a woman aged 40 to 65 with Graves disease. This specimen consisted of peripheral blood mononuclear cells (PBMCs), obtained at new diagnosis, from a patient treated with antithyroid drugs. V gene TRBV19 combines with J gene TRBJ2-1; 7 nucleotides agree with TRBD1. The CDR3: CASSPQGGYASGGNEQFF. For the CDR3, the DNA is TGTGCCAGTAGTCCTCAAGGGGGCTACGCCTCTGGGGGCAATGAGCAGTTCTTC.